These 10 T cell receptor beta chains originate from one sample sequenced in a study of T cell clones after liver transplantation. Sequencing was performed with immunoSEQ multiplex PCR; in TCRdb, only in-frame clones are kept and a portion is missing. The sample holds roughly 100,000 clones, around 86% seen once. The material was CD4+ T cells from blood, obtained before liver transplant. These receptors all stem from a human donor who received a liver transplant.

This clone has just a few counts. This chain uses TRBV28 with TRBJ1-5; 8 bases are a match to TRBD1. CDR3 size: 12 residues. Losses at the gene ends were 9 bases for V and 7 bases for J; bases not matched to a gene: 5. CDR1 is MDHEN, CDR2 SYDVKM, per germline. The CDR3 coding sequence is TGTGCCAGTCGGACAGGGCCCCAGCCCCAGCATTTT. Amino acid sequence: CASRTGPQPQHF.

V usage is TRBV29-1 and J usage is TRBJ1-2; the D gene is possibly TRBD1 (5 bases). Between the trimmed V and J ends, which lost 4 bases and 0 bases, there was a span of 9 bases. The CDR3 runs 13 residues. Germline V gives CDR1 SQVTM, CDR2 ANQGSEA. CDR3 protein: CSVVDSPNYGYTF. The CDR3 bases are TGCAGCGTTGTAGACAGTCCTAACTATGGCTACACCTTC.

The chain couples TRBV18 to TRBJ1-1, with D unresolved. V was trimmed by 1 base and J by 4 bases, leaving 19 bases between them. The CDR3 is 17 amino acids. Germline CDR1 reads KGHSH; CDR2 reads LQKENI. The DNA for the CDR3 is TGTGCCAGCTCACCACTCCCCCGGAGCGGGGTTGGCACTGAAGCTTTCTTT. This encodes CASSPLPRSGVGTEAFF.

CDR3 nucleotide sequence: TGTGCCAGCAGCAAGACAGGCCCGGCCGGGGGTTGGGTTCAGCCCCAGCATTTT. It translates to CASSKTGPAGGWVQPQHF. The chain links TRBV25-1 to TRBJ1-5; maybe TRBD1 (6 bases). CDR3 size: 18 residues. Trimming left V 6 bases short and J 6 bases short, with 27 bases between. CDR1 and CDR2 from the germline V gene are MGHDK and SYGVNS.

The rearrangement uses TRBV28 and TRBJ1-5, with 7 bases lining up with TRBD1. The ends lost 8 bases at V and 2 bases at J; junction bases unmatched: 3. Germline V gene sequence: CDR1 MDHEN, CDR2 SYDVKM. This CDR3 region has 13 residues. This chain's CDR3 is CASGQGGNQPQHF. The CDR3 DNA reads as TGTGCCAGCGGCCAGGGGGGCAATCAGCCCCAGCATTTT.

The chain recombines TRBV2 with TRBJ2-2; no clear D gene. Trimming removed 5 bases at V and 0 bases at J, with 10 bases between. The CDR3 loop spans 15 amino acids. In germline, CDR1 is SNHLY, CDR2 FYNNEI. CDR3 in amino acids: CASSRHQANTGELFF. The CDR3 bases are TGTGCCAGCAGTAGGCACCAAGCGAACACCGGGGAGCTGTTTTTT.

The rearrangement uses TRBV7-3 and TRBJ2-1, with 13 bases that match TRBD2. Germline assignment: CDR1 SGHTA and CDR2 FQGTGA. Losses at the gene ends were 5 bases for V and 7 bases for J; bases not matched to a gene: 5. There are 15 residues in the CDR3. CDR3 nucleotide sequence: TGTGCCAGCAGCCCCGGGACTAGCGGGACTAATGAGCAGTTCTTC. Its protein is CASSPGTSGTNEQFF.

The chain has TRBV9 and TRBJ1-2; 7 bases are a match to TRBD1. CDR3 size: 13 residues. Trimming cost V 4 bases and J 4 bases; bases outside gene matches: 4. Germline V CDR1 and CDR2: SGDLS, YYNGEE. Written as DNA, the CDR3 is TGTGCCAGCAGCCCCGGGACAGCCTATGGCTACACCTTC. This sequence encodes CASSPGTAYGYTF. Full variable domain (rest looked up from reference TRBV9 and TRBJ1-2): DSGVTQTPKHLITATGQRVTLRCSPRSGDLSVYWYQQSLDQGLQFLIQYYNGEERAKGNILERFSAQQFPDLHSELNLSSLELGDSALYFCASSPGTAYGYTFGSGTRLTVV.

The chain uses TRBV6-1 and TRBJ1-1; 7 bases map to TRBD1. The CDR3 runs to 17 residues. Looked up from germline, CDR1 is MNHNS and CDR2 is SASEGT. The junction had 15 bases not matched to a gene; V was cut back by 2 bases and J by 6 bases. In DNA, the CDR3 is TGTGCCAGCAGTGAAACGGGGACAGTCATATGGGGTCCTGAAGCTTTCTTT. It encodes CASSETGTVIWGPEAFF.

This clone was seen a single time. The chain combines TRBV6-1 with TRBJ2-7, with TRBD1 identical over 7 bases. There are 14 residues in the CDR3. CDR1 is MNHNS and CDR2 is SASEGT in the germline V gene. V shed 4 bases and J 2 bases; nucleotides not matched to a gene: 5. Here the CDR3 DNA reads TGTGCCAGCAGTGCCGGGACAGATACCTACGAGCAGTACTTC. This translates into CASSAGTDTYEQYF.